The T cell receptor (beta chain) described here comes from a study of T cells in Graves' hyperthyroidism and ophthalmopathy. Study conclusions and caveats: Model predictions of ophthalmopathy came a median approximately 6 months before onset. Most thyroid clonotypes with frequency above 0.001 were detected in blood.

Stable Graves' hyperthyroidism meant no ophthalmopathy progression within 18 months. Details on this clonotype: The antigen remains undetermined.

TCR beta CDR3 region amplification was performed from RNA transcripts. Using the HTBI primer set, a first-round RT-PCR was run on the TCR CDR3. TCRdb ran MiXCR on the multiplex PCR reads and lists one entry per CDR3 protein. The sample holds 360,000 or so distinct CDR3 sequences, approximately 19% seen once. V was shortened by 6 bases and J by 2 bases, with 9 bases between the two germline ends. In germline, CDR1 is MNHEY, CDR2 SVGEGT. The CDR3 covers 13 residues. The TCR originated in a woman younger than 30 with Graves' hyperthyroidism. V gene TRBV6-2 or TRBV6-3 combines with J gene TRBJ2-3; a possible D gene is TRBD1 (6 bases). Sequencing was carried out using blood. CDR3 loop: CASSYRDTDTQYF. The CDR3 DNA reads TGTGCCAGCAGCTACAGGGACACAGATACGCAGTATTTT.